This T cell receptor (beta chain) was recorded in a study of T-cell reconstitution after alpha-beta-depleted transplantation in children. This clonotype was detected ten times or more. CDR1 is KGHDR, CDR2 SFDVKD, per germline. Deletions cut 5 bases from V and 1 base from J, with 12 bases between. CDR3 length: 15 amino acids. Using unique molecular identifiers, the investigators prepared the TCRbeta library. TCRdb fed the PCR reads into MiXCR, producing one record per CDR3 protein. The sample includes about 9,200 distinct CDR3 sequences, approximately 14% seen only once; the top ten take 53%. This sequence originates from a male patient aged 10-17 years who had a stem cell transplant for acute lymphoblastic leukemia, so the T cells may come from the graft donor. This chain links TRBV24-1 with TRBJ2-3, with D perhaps TRBD2 (6 bases). Material: PBMCs, mostly from graft donor cells, obtained 60 days after TCRalphabeta/CD19-depleted stem cell transplant. CDR3 nucleotides: TGTGCCACCAGTGTAGGCGGGGAAGGCACAGATACGCAGTATTTT. This gives the protein CATSVGGEGTDTQYF.